A selection of T cell receptor beta chains follows, all from one sample in a study of blood T cell repertoires in COVID-19. The method was immunoSEQ multiplex PCR; TCRdb's version includes in-frame clones alone and lacks a portion of them. The table has some 330,000 clones, roughly 90% seen once. Source material: PBMCs or T cells enriched from blood (not recorded which). The source of these receptors is a woman aged 25 to 45 who had recovered from COVID-19. The CDR3 runs from the conserved cysteine through the conserved F or W. Fields, in order: D gene, J gene, clone size, V gene, CDR3 DNA, CDR3 protein. The D gene is left open where the match is weak. Rows may omit the clone size; those that give it use once, few, many or a size class.

TRBD1,TRBJ1-2,-,TRBV28,TGTGCCAGCAGTCCCCGGACAGGGGGCTACTATGGCTACACCTTC,CASSPRTGGYYGYTF
-,TRBJ2-7,-,TRBV7-7,TGTGCTAGCAGCTTAGAACAGGGTGCCTACGAGCAGTACTTC,CASSLEQGAYEQYF
-,TRBJ1-1,-,TRBV11-3,TGTGCCAGCAGTTTTGTTCTTCACACTGAAGCTTTCTTT,CASSFVLHTEAFF
-,TRBJ1-1,-,TRBV7-8,TGTGCCAGCAGCCTACAGGGTTGGAGGTTGGACACTGAAGCTTTCTTT,CASSLQGWRLDTEAFF
TRBD2,TRBJ2-5,-,TRBV19,TGTGCCAGTAGTATAGCTACTAGCGGGCCCGGGGAGACCCAGTACTTC,CASSIATSGPGETQYF
TRBD1,TRBJ2-7,-,TRBV7-9,TGTGCCAGCAGCGTCACCGGGACAGGGAGTCGATACGAGCAGTACTTC,CASSVTGTGSRYEQYF
-,TRBJ1-5,-,TRBV18,TGTGCCAGCTCACCAGGGAGGGACCAGCCCCAGCATTTT,CASSPGRDQPQHF
TRBD2,TRBJ2-3,once,TRBV9,TGTGCCAGCAGCGTAGTCGGCGGGGGGGCAGATACGCAGTATTTT,CASSVVGGGADTQYF
-,TRBJ2-7,once,TRBV5-6,TGTGCCAGCATCCTTTTGCGGGACGGGAGCTCCTACGAGCAGTACTTC,CASILLRDGSSYEQYF
-,TRBJ2-1,-,TRBV19,TGTGCCAGTAGTATAGAACGCGGACAGGAAAAGATATGGAGGGGTTACAATGAGCAGTTCTTC,CASSIERGQEKIWRGYNEQFF
TRBD1,TRBJ2-1,-,TRBV15,TGTGCCACCAGCACCCACAGGGGGTCTGAGCAGTTCTTC,CATSTHRGSEQFF
TRBD1,TRBJ1-6,once,TRBV19,TGTGCCAGTAGTGGGGGACAGAAGCAAGGGTCACCCCTCCACTTT,CASSGGQKQGSPLHF
TRBD2,TRBJ2-4,once,TRBV18,TGTGCCAGCTCACCACCCTCCCGGGGGGGCCTAGCCAAAAACATTCAGTACTTC,CASSPPSRGGLAKNIQYF
-,TRBJ2-7,-,TRBV7-2,TGTGCCAGCAGCTATATAAACGAGCAGTACTTC,CASSYINEQYF
TRBD1,TRBJ2-7,once,TRBV7-2,TGTGCCAGCAGCTTAGTGGGGACAGATTCCTACGAGCAGTACTTC,CASSLVGTDSYEQYF
TRBD1,TRBJ2-7,-,TRBV5-1,TGCGCCAGCAGCTTGGGTTGGACAGGGGACGAGCAGTACTTC,CASSLGWTGDEQYF
-,TRBJ2-3,-,TRBV12-3/TRBV12-4,TGTGCCAGCAGTCCCCGGGGCGGGACAGCGCAGTATTTT,CASSPRGGTAQYF
TRBD1,TRBJ2-7,-,TRBV28,TGTGCCAGCGGCAATCAGGGGGCTGGCGAGCAGTACTTC,CASGNQGAGEQYF
-,TRBJ1-1,once,TRBV7-2,TGTGCCAGCAGCTTCTCGGGGGTGAACACTGAAGCTTTCTTT,CASSFSGVNTEAFF
-,TRBJ1-4,once,TRBV20-1,TGCAGTGCTAGTCGGACAGTCGAAAAACTGTTTTTT,CSASRTVEKLFF
-,TRBJ2-7,-,TRBV19,TGTGCCAGTAGTATAGCAGGGGACACAACCTACGAGCAGTACTTC,CASSIAGDTTYEQYF
TRBD1,TRBJ1-1,-,TRBV7-9,TGTGCCAGCAGCTTAGACAGGGGAGCAGCGGAAGCTTTCTTT,CASSLDRGAAEAFF
-,TRBJ2-7,once,TRBV4-1,TGCGCCAGCAGCCAAGGGGTTGTTGGGGGGACCAACGAGCAGTACTTC,CASSQGVVGGTNEQYF
-,TRBJ1-5,-,TRBV4-1,TGCGCCAGCAGCCAATTATCCACAGGGACCAATCAGCCCCAGCATTTT,CASSQLSTGTNQPQHF
-,TRBJ1-2,-,TRBV29-1,TGCAGCGTAAACAGGGAGGGAGACTATGGCTACACCTTC,CSVNREGDYGYTF
-,TRBJ2-7,-,TRBV4-1,TGCGCCAGCAGCCAAGAAGGCGGCTCCTACGAGCAGTACTTC,CASSQEGGSYEQYF